Shown below are 21 T cell receptor beta chains from a single sample sequenced in a study of CD8 T cells in acute hepatitis C reinfection. Sequenced by immunoSEQ multiplex PCR; TCRdb stores in-frame clones only, minus some. The sample includes over 35,000 clones, more than 75% of them seen just once. The time point: naive CD8 control sorted from an acute-time-point sample. The sample consisted of naive CD8+ T cells from PBMCs. These receptors all come from a man under 40 with chronic hepatitis C.

V gene TRBV5-4 combines with J gene TRBJ1-3; TRBD1 agrees at 9 bases. The germline gives CDR1 SGHNT, CDR2 YYREEE (reference sequence). The V and J ends lost 3 bases and 4 bases, in that order; junction bases with no gene match: 11. The CDR3 is 17 amino acids. The DNA for the CDR3 is TGTGCCAGCAGCTCCTGGACAGGGGCACTTCTAGGAAACACCATATATTTT. This translates into CASSSWTGALLGNTIYF.

CDR3 bases: TGTGCCTGGACCCACGGGGCCAACTACGAGCAGTACTTC. This codes for CAWTHGANYEQYF. The V call is TRBV30, the J call TRBJ2-7, with D perhaps TRBD1 or TRBD2 (5 bases each). Germline V CDR1 and CDR2: GTSNPN, SVGIG (reference sequence). Trimming stripped 4 bases from V and 3 bases from J, with 13 bases between. The CDR3 is 13 residues long.

This clone occurred once. V and J are TRBV4-3 and TRBJ2-5; no clear D. Trimming cost V 0 bases and J 6 bases, with 11 bases left between them. From germline, CDR1 is LGHNA and CDR2 YSLEER. The length of the CDR3 is 14 residues. The CDR3 reads CASSQDHDKKTQYF. The CDR3 region has the DNA TGCGCCAGCAGCCAAGACCACGATAAGAAGACCCAGTACTTC.

The chain uses TRBV5-6 and TRBJ2-6; TRBD1 aligns across 9 bases. With 4 bases clipped from V and 0 bases from J, the junction kept 5 bases outside the gene matches. The CDR3 runs 17 residues. Germline lookup yields CDR1 SGHDT and CDR2 YYEEEE. This chain's CDR3 is CASSPWTGDSGANVLTF. CDR3 in DNA: TGTGCCAGCAGCCCCTGGACAGGGGACTCTGGGGCCAACGTCCTGACTTTC.

This chain uses TRBV7-9 with TRBJ2-5; D not certain. Trimming left V 4 bases short and J 1 base short, with 1 base between. This CDR3 spans 11 amino acids. Looked up from germline, CDR1 is SEHNR and CDR2 is FQNEAQ (reference sequence). The CDR3 bases are TGTGCCAGCAGCTCCCAAGAGACCCAGTACTTC. Its translation is CASSSQETQYF.

As for this clone: Other nucleotide sequences from this sample produce the same CDR3. The rearrangement uses TRBV6-6 and TRBJ1-1, with D unclear. V was trimmed by 5 bases and J by 3 bases, leaving 10 bases between them. The CDR3 is 13 amino acids. Germline V gene lookup returns CDR1 MNHNY and CDR2 SVGAGI (reference sequence). For the CDR3, the DNA is TGTGCCAGCAGTCCCGGGGAGTACACTGAAGCTTTCTTT. This encodes CASSPGEYTEAFF.

This chain joins TRBV27 and TRBJ2-1; D remains ambiguous. CDR1 and CDR2 from the germline V gene are MNHEY and SMNVEV (reference sequence). This CDR3 has 15 amino acids. V was shortened by 2 bases and J by 0 bases, with 8 bases between the two germline ends. Here the CDR3 reads CASSLGPSSYNEQFF. The CDR3 DNA reads as TGTGCCAGCAGTTTAGGTCCCAGCTCCTACAATGAGCAGTTCTTC.

CDR3: CASSETSGRFNEQFF. In nucleotides, the CDR3 is TGTGCCAGCAGCGAAACTAGCGGGAGGTTCAATGAGCAGTTCTTC. The chain couples TRBV9 to TRBJ2-1; 12 bases agree with TRBD2. CDR3 length: 15 amino acids. The V and J ends lost 3 bases and 6 bases, in that order; junction bases with no gene match: 4. Looked up from germline, CDR1 is SGDLS and CDR2 is YYNGEE.

The chain is built from TRBV9 and TRBJ2-1, with 7 positions matching TRBD2. The CDR3 contains 19 residues. Germline V gene data show CDR1 as SGDLS and CDR2 as YYNGEE. Unmatched junction bases numbered 22, after V lost 0 bases and J lost 10 bases. CDR3 loop: CASSVAGGEETIYPREQFF. In nucleotides, the CDR3 is TGTGCCAGCAGCGTAGCTGGGGGGGAAGAGACTATTTACCCGCGGGAGCAGTTCTTC.

This chain joins TRBV11-3 and TRBJ2-7; D remains ambiguous. This CDR3 is built from 13 residues. Between the trimmed V and J ends, which lost 3 bases and 3 bases, there was a span of 9 bases. The V gene's germline CDR1 is SGHNT and CDR2 YENEEA. CDR3 amino acids: CASSFQEDYEQYF. The CDR3 nucleotides are TGTGCCAGCAGCTTCCAAGAAGACTACGAGCAGTACTTC. Supplemented by reference TRBV11-3 and TRBJ2-7, the full variable domain reads EAGVVQSPRYKIIEKKQPVAFWCNPISGHNTLYWYLQNLGQGPELLIRYENEEAVDDSQLPKDRFSAERLKGVDSTLKIQPAELGDSAVYLCASSFQEDYEQYFGPGTRLTVT.

The V call is TRBV5-1, the J call TRBJ2-3; 11 nucleotides line up with TRBD2. CDR1 and CDR2 from the germline V gene are SGHRS and YFSETQ. Trimming took 4 bases from V and 2 from J; bases not matched to a gene: 9. This CDR3 is 17 amino acids long. In DNA form, the CDR3 reads TGCGCCAGCAGCAGACTGGGACTAGCGGAGAACACAGATACGCAGTATTTT. Amino acids: CASSRLGLAENTDTQYF.

The chain couples TRBV9 to TRBJ2-7; D uncertain. This CDR3 comprises 13 residues. Germline V gene sequence: CDR1 SGDLS, CDR2 YYNGEE. Trimming left V 3 bases short and J 4 bases short, with 11 bases between. CDR3 nucleotide sequence: TGTGCCAGCAGCGATCAGATCGGGTACGAGCAGTACTTC. As protein: CASSDQIGYEQYF.

The rearrangement uses TRBV5-4 and TRBJ1-1, with D unclear. Trimming stripped 8 bases from V and 4 bases from J, with 15 bases between. This CDR3 is built from 13 residues. The germline V gene encodes CDR1 SGHNT and CDR2 YYREEE (reference sequence). This CDR3 reads CASRWSEGTEAFF. The CDR3 bases are TGTGCCAGTCGGTGGTCCGAAGGCACTGAAGCTTTCTTT.

The chain carries TRBV2 and TRBJ2-2; no clear D gene. Germline V gives CDR1 SNHLY, CDR2 FYNNEI. This CDR3 is 11 amino acids long. Trimming left V 6 bases short and J 8 bases short, with 7 bases between. Here the CDR3 reads CASSPGGELFF. The CDR3 DNA sequence: TGTGCCAGCAGCCCCGGTGGGGAGCTGTTTTTT.

This chain joins TRBV7-9 and TRBJ2-1; D perhaps matches TRBD1 (5 bases). V was trimmed by 5 bases and J by 5 bases, leaving 10 bases between them. The CDR3 loop spans 13 amino acids. Germline V CDR1 and CDR2: SEHNR, FQNEAQ (reference sequence). DNA for the CDR3: TGTGCCAGCAGCCCGGACACTGACAATGAGCAGTTCTTC. Its protein product is CASSPDTDNEQFF.

The V call is TRBV6-5, the J call TRBJ1-4; 7 bases are a match to TRBD1. Germline loops: CDR1 MNHEY, CDR2 SVGAGI. The CDR3 runs 15 residues. The V segment lost 2 bases and the J segment 6 bases; nucleotides outside the gene matches: 6. CDR3 protein: CASSYARGPDEKLFF. In DNA, the CDR3 is TGTGCCAGCAGTTACGCGAGGGGGCCGGATGAAAAACTGTTTTTT.

The chain employs TRBV7-6 and TRBJ1-2; D is perhaps TRBD1 (6 bases). Trimming cost V 5 bases and J 8 bases, with 15 bases left between them. The CDR3 spans 13 residues. Germline V lookup: CDR1 SGHVS, CDR2 FNYEAQ. Written as DNA, the CDR3 is TGTGCCAGCAGCCCCACAGGGCTTGGCGGCTACACCTTC. Amino acid sequence: CASSPTGLGGYTF.

This chain links TRBV4-1 with TRBJ2-7, with unresolved D. This CDR3 comprises 13 residues. V lost 0 bases and J 3 bases, leaving 6 bases between the germline ends. CDR1 and CDR2 from the germline V gene are MGHRA and YSYEKL. CDR3 sequence reads: CASSQELHYEQYF. The CDR3, as DNA: TGCGCCAGCAGCCAAGAACTGCACTACGAGCAGTACTTC.

This sequence joins TRBV6-1 and TRBJ1-2; a possible D gene is TRBD1 (6 bases). CDR3 length equals 16 residues. Germline assignment: CDR1 MNHNS and CDR2 SASEGT. The V end was cut by 4 bases, the J end by 8 bases, with 23 bases between. CDR3 nucleotides: TGTGCCAGCAGTGTCCACCTGGACAGTGGGGGTACGGGCTACACCTTC. Translating gives CASSVHLDSGGTGYTF.

The chain links TRBV7-9 to TRBJ1-5, with D possibly matching TRBD1 (6 bases). The CDR3 totals 16 residues. Germline V lookup: CDR1 SEHNR, CDR2 FQNEAQ (reference sequence). V shed 5 bases and J shed 0 bases, with 14 bases lying between them. The CDR3 DNA follows: TGTGCCAGCAGCCGGACAGATACCAATAGCAATCAGCCCCAGCATTTT. It yields the protein CASSRTDTNSNQPQHF.

The chain recombines TRBV19 with TRBJ2-5; D might be TRBD2 (7 bases). Looked up from germline, CDR1 is LNHDA and CDR2 is SQIVND (reference sequence). This CDR3 has 16 residues. V lost 1 base and J 2 bases, leaving 14 bases between the germline ends. This CDR3 is CASSIGGGAFQETQYF. The CDR3 DNA sequence: TGTGCCAGTAGTATAGGTGGGGGGGCCTTTCAAGAGACCCAGTACTTC.